Listed below are T cell receptor beta chains from one sample, sequenced in a study of blood T cell repertoires in COVID-19. The assay was immunoSEQ multiplex PCR, and TCRdb's table has in-frame clones only and misses some. The table lists about 12,000 clones, 72% of them singletons. The source material was peripheral blood. These receptors were collected from a man in his 60s with COVID-19, enrolled during active disease. Each CDR3 is given with its conserved first and last residue. The D gene is left open where the match is weak. A clone size is listed for some rows: how often the clone was seen (once, few, many), or a class if it is expanded.

>NA|NA|TRBV5-8|TRBJ2-2
CASSHRHAANTGELFF
TGTGCCAGCAGCCATAGACACGCTGCGAACACCGGGGAGCTGTTTTTT
>NA|TRBD2|TRBV6-6|TRBJ2-3
CASSKGLAALVEQYF
TGTGCCAGCAGTAAAGGACTAGCGGCTCTTGTAGAGCAGTATTTT
>NA|TRBD2|TRBV28|TRBJ2-1
CASSLDVEGLARNEQFF
TGTGCCAGCAGTTTAGACGTAGAGGGACTAGCTCGGAATGAGCAGTTCTTC
>NA|TRBD1|TRBV24-1|TRBJ2-2
CATSDLLQGGTGELFF
TGTGCCACCAGTGATTTGCTACAGGGGGGCACCGGGGAGCTGTTTTTT
>few|TRBD1|TRBV5-1|TRBJ2-5
CASARTGSETQYF
TGCGCCAGCGCCCGGACAGGGTCGGAGACCCAGTACTTC
>NA|TRBD1|TRBV5-5|TRBJ2-1
CASSLGGGNGNEQFF
TGTGCCAGCAGCTTGGGAGGGGGCAACGGCAATGAGCAGTTCTTC
>NA|TRBD1|TRBV9|TRBJ1-6
CASSVDAGGNSPLHF
TGTGCCAGCAGCGTAGACGCAGGGGGGAATTCACCCCTCCACTTT
>NA|TRBD2|TRBV5-1|TRBJ2-1
CASSSGLAGQFGEQFF
TGCGCCAGCAGCTCGGGACTAGCGGGGCAGTTTGGTGAGCAGTTCTTC
>few|NA|TRBV13|TRBJ1-2
CASSLGTGNYGYTF
TGTGCCAGCAGCTTAGGCACAGGGAACTATGGCTACACCTTC
>NA|TRBD1|TRBV30|TRBJ1-1
CAQGVRVTEAFF
TGTGCCCAGGGGGTGAGGGTCACTGAAGCTTTCTTT
>NA|TRBD2|TRBV5-1|TRBJ2-1
CASSLGLTSGTSSRKNEQFF
TGCGCCAGCAGCCTGGGCCTGACTAGCGGGACGTCGTCGAGGAAGAATGAGCAGTTCTTC
>NA|NA|TRBV19|TRBJ2-1
CATASGDEQFF
TGTGCCACCGCGTCCGGAGATGAGCAGTTCTTC
>NA|TRBD2|TRBV5-5|TRBJ2-5
CASSLLAGGETQYF
TGTGCCAGCAGCTTGCTAGCGGGGGGAGAGACCCAGTACTTC
>once|NA|TRBV24-1|TRBJ2-1
CATSVPRGDEQFF
TGTGCCACCAGTGTCCCGCGGGGTGATGAGCAGTTCTTC